This T cell receptor beta chain stems from a study of cytomegalovirus exposure and HLA in healthy donors. Overall study findings and caveats: In a later analysis, across HLA loci, associated TCR counts were highest for DRB1, lowest for HLA-C.

With regard to this clone: Its target is not known.

The PCR employed 60 Vbeta primers together with 13 Jbeta primers. Sequencing used immunoSEQ multiplex PCR; TCRdb keeps in-frame clones, though not all of them. The sample lists about 130,000 clones; around 76% were seen once. The CDR3 totals 16 residues. V dropped 3 bases and J dropped 4; count of bases not matched to a gene: 6. Germline V gene lookup returns CDR1 SGHRS and CDR2 YFSETQ. The J gene is TRBJ2-2, the V gene TRBV5-1; 10 positions match TRBD1. This TCR was sampled from a woman aged 45-59 years in good health and CMV-seronegative. Sequencing was performed on PBMCs. CDR3 in amino acids: CASSYPRDRGTGELFF. CDR3 nucleotides: TGCGCCAGCAGCTACCCCCGGGACAGGGGCACCGGGGAGCTGTTTTTT.